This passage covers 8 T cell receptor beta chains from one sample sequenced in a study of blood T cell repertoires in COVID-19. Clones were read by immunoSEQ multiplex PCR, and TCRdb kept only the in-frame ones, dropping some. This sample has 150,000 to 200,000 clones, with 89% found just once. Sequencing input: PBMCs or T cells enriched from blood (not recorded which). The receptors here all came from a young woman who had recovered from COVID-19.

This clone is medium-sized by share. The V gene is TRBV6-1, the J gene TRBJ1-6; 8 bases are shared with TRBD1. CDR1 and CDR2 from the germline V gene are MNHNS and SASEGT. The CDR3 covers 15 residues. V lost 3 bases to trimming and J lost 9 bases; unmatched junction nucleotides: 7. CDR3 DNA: TGTGCCAGCAGTGATTCGACAGGGGAGGGTTCACCCCTCCACTTT. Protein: CASSDSTGEGSPLHF.

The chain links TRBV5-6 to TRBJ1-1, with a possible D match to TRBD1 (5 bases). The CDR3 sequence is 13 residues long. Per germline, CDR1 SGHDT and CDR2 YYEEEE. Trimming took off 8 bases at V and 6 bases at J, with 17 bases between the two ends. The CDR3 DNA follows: TGTGCCAGTGCGGGCAGGGAGGTGGCTGAAGCTTTCTTT. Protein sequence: CASAGREVAEAFF. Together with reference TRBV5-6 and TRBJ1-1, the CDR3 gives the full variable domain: DAGVTQSPTHLIKTRGQQVTLRCSPKSGHDTVSWYQQALGQGPQFIFQYYEEEERQRGNFPDRFSGHQFPNYSSELNVNALLLGDSALYLCASAGREVAEAFFGQGTRLTVV.

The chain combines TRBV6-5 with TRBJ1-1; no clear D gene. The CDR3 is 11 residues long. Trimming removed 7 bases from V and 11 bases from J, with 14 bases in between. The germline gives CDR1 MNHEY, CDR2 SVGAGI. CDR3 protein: CASTRGSEAFF. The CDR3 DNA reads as TGTGCCAGCACTCGGGGATCCGAGGCTTTCTTT.

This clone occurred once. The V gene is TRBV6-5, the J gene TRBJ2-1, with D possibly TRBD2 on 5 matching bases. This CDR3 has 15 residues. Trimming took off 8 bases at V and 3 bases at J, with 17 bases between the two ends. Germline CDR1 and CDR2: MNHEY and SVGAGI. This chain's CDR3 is CASAGRGAIYNEQFF. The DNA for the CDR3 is TGTGCCAGCGCTGGACGGGGAGCTATCTACAATGAGCAGTTCTTC.

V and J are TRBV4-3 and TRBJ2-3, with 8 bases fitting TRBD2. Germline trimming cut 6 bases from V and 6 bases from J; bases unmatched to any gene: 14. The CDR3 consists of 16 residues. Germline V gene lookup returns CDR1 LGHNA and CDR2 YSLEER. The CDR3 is CASSDGTRGFTDTQYF. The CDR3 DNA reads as TGCGCCAGCAGTGACGGGACTAGAGGGTTCACGGATACGCAGTATTTT.

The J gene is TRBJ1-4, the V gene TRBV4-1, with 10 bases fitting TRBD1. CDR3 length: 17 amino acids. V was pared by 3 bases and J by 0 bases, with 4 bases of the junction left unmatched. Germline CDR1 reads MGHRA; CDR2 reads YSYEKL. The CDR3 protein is CASSHWTGGTTNEKLFF. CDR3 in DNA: TGCGCCAGCAGCCACTGGACAGGGGGTACAACTAATGAAAAACTGTTTTTT.

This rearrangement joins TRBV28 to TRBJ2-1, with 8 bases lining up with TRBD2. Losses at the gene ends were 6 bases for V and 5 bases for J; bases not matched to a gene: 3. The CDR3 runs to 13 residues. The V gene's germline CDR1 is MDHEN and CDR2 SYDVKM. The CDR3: CASSPGLDNEQFF. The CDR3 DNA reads TGTGCCAGCAGCCCGGGACTAGACAATGAGCAGTTCTTC.

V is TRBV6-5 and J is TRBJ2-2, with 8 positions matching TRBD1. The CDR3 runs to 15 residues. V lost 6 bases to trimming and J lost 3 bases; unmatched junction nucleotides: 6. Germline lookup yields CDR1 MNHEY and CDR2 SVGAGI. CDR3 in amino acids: CASRPDRAYTGELFF. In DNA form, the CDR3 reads TGTGCCAGCAGGCCGGACAGGGCCTACACCGGGGAGCTGTTTTTT.